The following is a T cell receptor (beta chain) sequence with its context. It lacks a known antigen. Base qualities are not at hand, and no much larger clone is one base apart. From the cysteine through the phenylalanine, the CDR3 covers 15 amino acids. This entry keeps only the CDR3 DNA: 45 bases, framed from base 1. The CDR1 and CDR2 encoded by the germline V gene are MGHRA and YSYEKL. V is shortened by 1 base, J by 7 bases, and the region joining them spans 17 bases. The entry originates in a study of technical replicates of blood from a few donors (dated by TCRdb to about 2017). Libraries came from the immunoSEQ multiplex PCR assay. TCRdb took this table from immuneACCESS and kept in-frame rearrangements with V and J called. Such tables lack part of the clones; where checked against another copy, unresolved V genes explain under half of the gap, and the rest is unexplained. Counted in this sample were approximately 69,000 clones; 95% to 97% of them appeared once. The top ten constitute around 0.2% of the sample.

This receptor was obtained from a human donor in good health. The rearrangement combines TRBV4-1 with TRBJ2-7, with a tentative D gene TRBD1 over 6 matching bases. Material: T cells isolated from PBMCs. CDR3 loop: CASSQADRTMGEQYF. The nucleotide sequence is TGCGCCAGCAGCCAAGCCGACAGGACCATGGGAGAGCAGTACTTC.